This T cell receptor (beta chain) is drawn from a study of blood T cell repertoires in COVID-19. There are 14 residues in the CDR3. V lost 1 base, J lost 4 bases, and 10 bases lay in between. Germline CDR1 is SGHVS and CDR2 is FNYEAQ. Clones were sequenced by immunoSEQ multiplex PCR, and TCRdb holds only the in-frame ones, with some missing. The sample includes 130,000 to 150,000 clones, approximately 87% of them seen just once. The genes are TRBV7-6 and TRBJ1-1; no clear D gene. Sequencing was performed on PBMCs or T cells enriched from blood (not recorded which). The sequence was obtained from a woman in her thirties with acute COVID-19. Here the CDR3 reads CASSLEAGSTEAFF. The DNA of the CDR3 is TGTGCCAGCAGCTTAGAAGCCGGTTCCACTGAAGCTTTCTTT. The full variable domain, its missing parts supplied by reference TRBV7-6 and TRBJ1-1, is GAGVSQSPRYKVTKRGQDVALRCDPISGHVSLYWYRQALGQGPEFLTYFNYEAQQDKSGLPNDRFSAERPEGSISTLTIQRTEQRDSAMYRCASSLEAGSTEAFFGQGTRLTVV.